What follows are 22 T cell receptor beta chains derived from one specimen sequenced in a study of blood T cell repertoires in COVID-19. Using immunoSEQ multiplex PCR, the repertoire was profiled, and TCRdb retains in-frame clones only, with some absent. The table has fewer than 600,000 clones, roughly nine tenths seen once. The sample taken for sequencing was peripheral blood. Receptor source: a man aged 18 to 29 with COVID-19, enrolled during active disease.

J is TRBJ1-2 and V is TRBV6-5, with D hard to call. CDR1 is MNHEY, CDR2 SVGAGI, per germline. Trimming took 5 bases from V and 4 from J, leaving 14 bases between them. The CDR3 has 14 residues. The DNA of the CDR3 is TGTGCCAGCAGTCGCTATGAGGGTCCCTATGGCTACACCTTC. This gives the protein CASSRYEGPYGYTF.

CDR3 loop: CAVGQGGGNTIYF. DNA of the CDR3: TGTGCCGTAGGACAGGGGGGTGGAAACACCATATATTTT. The chain links TRBV28 to TRBJ1-3; TRBD1 matches at 10 bases. J gave up 3 bases and V 11 bases, and 4 bases lay outside the gene matches. In germline, CDR1 is MDHEN, CDR2 SYDVKM. The CDR3 has 13 amino acids.

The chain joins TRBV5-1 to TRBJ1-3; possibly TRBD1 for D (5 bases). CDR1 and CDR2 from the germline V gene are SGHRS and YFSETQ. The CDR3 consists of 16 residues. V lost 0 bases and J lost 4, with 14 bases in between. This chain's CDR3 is CASSLGLAGSGNTIYF. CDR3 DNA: TGCGCCAGCAGCTTGGGATTGGCAGGGTCGGGAAACACCATATATTTT.

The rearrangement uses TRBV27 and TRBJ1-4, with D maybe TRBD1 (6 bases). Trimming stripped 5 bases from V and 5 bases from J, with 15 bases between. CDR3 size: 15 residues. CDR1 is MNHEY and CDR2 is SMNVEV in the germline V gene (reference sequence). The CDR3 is CASSLGGQRNEKLFF. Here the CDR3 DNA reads TGTGCCAGCAGTCTCGGAGGACAGCGCAATGAAAAACTGTTTTTT.

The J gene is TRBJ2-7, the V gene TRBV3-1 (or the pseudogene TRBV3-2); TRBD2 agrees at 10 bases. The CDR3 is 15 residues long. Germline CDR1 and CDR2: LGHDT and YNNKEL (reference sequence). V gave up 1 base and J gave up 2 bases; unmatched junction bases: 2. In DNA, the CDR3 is TGTGCCAGCAGCCAAGGAGCGGGAGGGCCCTACGAGCAGTACTTC. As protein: CASSQGAGGPYEQYF.

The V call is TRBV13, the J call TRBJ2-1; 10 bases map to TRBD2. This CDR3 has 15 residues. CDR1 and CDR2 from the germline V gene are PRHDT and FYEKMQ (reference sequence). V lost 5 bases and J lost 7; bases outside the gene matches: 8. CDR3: CASSTLAGGWNEQFF. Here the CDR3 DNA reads TGTGCCAGCAGCACTTTAGCGGGAGGATGGAATGAGCAGTTCTTC.

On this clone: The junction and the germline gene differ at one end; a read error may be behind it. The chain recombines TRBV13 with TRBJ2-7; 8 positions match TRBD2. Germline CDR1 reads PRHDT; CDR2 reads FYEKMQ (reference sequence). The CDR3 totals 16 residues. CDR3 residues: CASTLGLAGFSGEQYF. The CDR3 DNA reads TGTGCCAGCACCTTAGGGCTAGCGGGCTTCTCTGGGGAGCAGTACTTC. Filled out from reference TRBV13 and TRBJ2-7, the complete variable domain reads AAGVIQSPRHLIKEKRETATLKCYPIPRHDTVYWYQQGPGQDPQFLISFYEKMQSDKGSIPDRFSAQQFSDYHSELNMSSLELGDSALYFCASTLGLAGFSGEQYFGPGTRLTVT.

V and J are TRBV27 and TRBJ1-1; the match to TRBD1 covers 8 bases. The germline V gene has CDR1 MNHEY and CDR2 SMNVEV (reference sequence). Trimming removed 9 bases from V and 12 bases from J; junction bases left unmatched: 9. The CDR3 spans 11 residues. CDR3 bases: TGTGCCAGGGGGGGACAGGTTTCTCCTTTCTTT. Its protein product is CARGGQVSPFF.

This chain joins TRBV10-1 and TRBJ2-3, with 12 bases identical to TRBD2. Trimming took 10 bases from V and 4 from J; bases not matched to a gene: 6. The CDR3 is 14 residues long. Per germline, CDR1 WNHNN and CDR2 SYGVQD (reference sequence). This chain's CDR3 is CATASGGAPDTQYF. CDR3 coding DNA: TGCGCCACCGCTAGCGGGGGGGCACCAGATACGCAGTATTTT.

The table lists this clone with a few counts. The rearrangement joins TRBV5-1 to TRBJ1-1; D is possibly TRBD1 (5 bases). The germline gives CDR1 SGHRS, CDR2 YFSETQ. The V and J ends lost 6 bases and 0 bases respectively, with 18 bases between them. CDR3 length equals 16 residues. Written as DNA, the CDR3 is TGCGCCAGCATGGCGGGGGTTAGGGAAATGAACACTGAAGCTTTCTTT. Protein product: CASMAGVREMNTEAFF.

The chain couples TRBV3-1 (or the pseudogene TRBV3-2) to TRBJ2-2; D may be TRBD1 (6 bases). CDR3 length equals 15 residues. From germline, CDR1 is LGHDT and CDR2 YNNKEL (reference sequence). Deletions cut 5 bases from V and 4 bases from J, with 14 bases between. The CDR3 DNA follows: TGTGCCAGCAGCTTGAATGACAGGTCCACCGGGGAGCTGTTTTTT. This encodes CASSLNDRSTGELFF.

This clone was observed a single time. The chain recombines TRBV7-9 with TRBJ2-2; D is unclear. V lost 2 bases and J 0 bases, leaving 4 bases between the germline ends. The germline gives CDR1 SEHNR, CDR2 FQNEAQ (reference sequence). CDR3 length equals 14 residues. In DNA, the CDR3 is TGTGCCAGCAGCTTACAGGCGAACACCGGGGAGCTGTTTTTT. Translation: CASSLQANTGELFF.

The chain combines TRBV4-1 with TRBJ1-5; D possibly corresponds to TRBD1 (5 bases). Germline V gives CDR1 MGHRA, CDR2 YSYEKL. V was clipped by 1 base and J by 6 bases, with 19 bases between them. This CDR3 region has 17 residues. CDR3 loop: CASSQVFREEGIQPQHF. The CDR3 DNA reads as TGCGCCAGCAGCCAAGTTTTCAGGGAGGAGGGGATTCAGCCCCAGCATTTT.

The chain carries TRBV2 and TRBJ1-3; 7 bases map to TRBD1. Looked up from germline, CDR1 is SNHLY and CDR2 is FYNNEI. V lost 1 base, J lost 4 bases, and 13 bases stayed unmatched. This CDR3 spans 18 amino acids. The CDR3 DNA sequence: TGTGCCAGCAGTGAAGGGCCGCGACAGGGAATAAGGGGAAACACCATATATTTT. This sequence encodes CASSEGPRQGIRGNTIYF.

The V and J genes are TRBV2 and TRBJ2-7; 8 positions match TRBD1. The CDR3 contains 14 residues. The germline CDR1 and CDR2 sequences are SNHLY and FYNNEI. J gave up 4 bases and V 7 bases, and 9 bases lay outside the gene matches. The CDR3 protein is CASTARTGIYEQYF. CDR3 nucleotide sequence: TGTGCCAGCACCGCCCGGACAGGGATATACGAGCAGTACTTC.

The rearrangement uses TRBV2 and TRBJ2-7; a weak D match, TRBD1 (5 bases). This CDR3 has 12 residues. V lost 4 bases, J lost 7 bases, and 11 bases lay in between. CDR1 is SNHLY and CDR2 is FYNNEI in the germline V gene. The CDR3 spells CASSGRVGEQYF. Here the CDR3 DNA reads TGTGCCAGCAGTGGCAGGGTTGGAGAGCAGTACTTC. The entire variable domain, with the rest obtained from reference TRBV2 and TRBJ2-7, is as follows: EPEVTQTPSHQVTQMGQEVILRCVPISNHLYFYWYRQILGQKVEFLVSFYNNEISEKSEIFDDQFSVERPDGSNFTLKIRSTKLEDSAMYFCASSGRVGEQYFGPGTRLTVT.

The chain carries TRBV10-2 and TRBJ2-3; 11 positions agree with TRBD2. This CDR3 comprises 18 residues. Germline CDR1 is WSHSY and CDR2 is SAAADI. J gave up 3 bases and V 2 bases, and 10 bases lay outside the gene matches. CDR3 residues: CASSENPFLAGGTDTQYF. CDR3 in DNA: TGCGCCAGCAGTGAGAACCCTTTCCTAGCGGGGGGAACAGATACGCAGTATTTT.

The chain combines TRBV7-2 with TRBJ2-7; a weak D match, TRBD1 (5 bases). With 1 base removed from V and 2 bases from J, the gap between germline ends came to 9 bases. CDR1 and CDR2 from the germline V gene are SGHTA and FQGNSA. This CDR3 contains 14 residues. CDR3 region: CASSLEAGPYEQYF. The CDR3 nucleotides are TGTGCCAGCAGCTTAGAGGCAGGGCCCTACGAGCAGTACTTC.

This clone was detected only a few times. CDR3 loop: CASSSLRGGELFF. The CDR3 region has the DNA TGCGCCAGCAGCTCCCTGCGGGGCGGGGAGCTGTTTTTT. The chain recombines TRBV5-1 with TRBJ2-2, with D perhaps TRBD2 (6 bases). Germline CDR1 is SGHRS and CDR2 is YFSETQ. This CDR3 has 13 residues. The V end lost 3 bases, the J end lost 7 bases, and 10 bases lay between the germline ends. Full variable domain (rest looked up from reference TRBV5-1 and TRBJ2-2): KAGVTQTPRYLIKTRGQQVTLSCSPISGHRSVSWYQQTPGQGLQFLFEYFSETQRNKGNFPGRFSGRQFSNSRSEMNVSTLELGDSALYLCASSSLRGGELFFGEGSRLTVL.

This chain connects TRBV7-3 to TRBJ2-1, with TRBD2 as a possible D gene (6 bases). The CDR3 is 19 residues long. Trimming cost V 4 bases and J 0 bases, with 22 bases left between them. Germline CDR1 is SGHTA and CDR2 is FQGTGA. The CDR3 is CASSSVGATAGSSYNEQFF. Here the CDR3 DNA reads TGTGCCAGCAGCTCAGTTGGTGCGACAGCGGGCAGCTCCTACAATGAGCAGTTCTTC.

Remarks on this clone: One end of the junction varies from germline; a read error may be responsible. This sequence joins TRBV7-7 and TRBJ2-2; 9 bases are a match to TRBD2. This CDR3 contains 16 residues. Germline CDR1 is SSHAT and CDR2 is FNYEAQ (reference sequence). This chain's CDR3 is CASSFRAGGNTGELFF. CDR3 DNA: TGTGCTAGCAGCTTCCGAGCGGGAGGGAACACCGGGGAGCTGTTTTTT. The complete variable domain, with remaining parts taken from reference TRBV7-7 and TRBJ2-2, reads GAGVSQSPRYKVTKRGQDVTLRCDPISSHATLYWYQQALGQGPEFLTYFNYEAQPDKSGLPSDRFSAERPEGSISTLTIQRTEQRDSAMYRCASSFRAGGNTGELFFGEGSRLTVL.

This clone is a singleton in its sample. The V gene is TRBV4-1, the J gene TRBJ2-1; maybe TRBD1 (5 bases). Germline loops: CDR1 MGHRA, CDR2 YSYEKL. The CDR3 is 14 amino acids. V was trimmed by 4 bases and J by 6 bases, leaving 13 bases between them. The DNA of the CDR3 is TGCGCCAGCAGCCCTCTCGGACACCTCAATGAGCAGTTCTTC. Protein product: CASSPLGHLNEQFF.